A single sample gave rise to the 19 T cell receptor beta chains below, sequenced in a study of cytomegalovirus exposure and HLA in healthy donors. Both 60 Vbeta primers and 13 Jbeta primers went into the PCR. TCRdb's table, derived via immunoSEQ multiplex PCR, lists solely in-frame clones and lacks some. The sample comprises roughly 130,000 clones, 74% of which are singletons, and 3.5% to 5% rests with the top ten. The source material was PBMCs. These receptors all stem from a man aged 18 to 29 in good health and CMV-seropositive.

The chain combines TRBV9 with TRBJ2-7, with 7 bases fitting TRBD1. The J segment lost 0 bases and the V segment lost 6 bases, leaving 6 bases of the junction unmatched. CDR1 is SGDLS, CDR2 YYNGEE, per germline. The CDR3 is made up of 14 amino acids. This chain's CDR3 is CASNRGGNSYEQYF. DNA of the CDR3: TGTGCCAGCAACCGAGGGGGCAACTCCTACGAGCAGTACTTC.

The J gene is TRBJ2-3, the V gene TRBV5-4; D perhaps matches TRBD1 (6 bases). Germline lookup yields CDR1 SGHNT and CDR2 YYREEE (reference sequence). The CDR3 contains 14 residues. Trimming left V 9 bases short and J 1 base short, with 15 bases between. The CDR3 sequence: CATLEGVGTDTQYF. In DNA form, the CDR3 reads TGTGCCACCCTTGAGGGGGTGGGCACAGATACGCAGTATTTT.

CDR3 sequence (DNA): TGCAGCGCCGCCCTAAGCTCCTACAATGAGCAGTTCTTC. It codes for CSAALSSYNEQFF. The rearrangement joins TRBV29-1 to TRBJ2-1; D is unclear. Deletions cut 7 bases from V and 0 bases from J, with 10 bases between. Germline V lookup: CDR1 SQVTM, CDR2 ANQGSEA. This CDR3 has 13 residues.

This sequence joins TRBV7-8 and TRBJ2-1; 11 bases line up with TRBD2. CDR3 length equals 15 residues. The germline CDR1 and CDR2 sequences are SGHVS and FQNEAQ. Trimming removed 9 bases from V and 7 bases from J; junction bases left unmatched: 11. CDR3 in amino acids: CASHLTSGRRNEQFF. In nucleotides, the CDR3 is TGTGCCAGTCACTTAACTAGCGGGAGACGGAATGAGCAGTTCTTC.

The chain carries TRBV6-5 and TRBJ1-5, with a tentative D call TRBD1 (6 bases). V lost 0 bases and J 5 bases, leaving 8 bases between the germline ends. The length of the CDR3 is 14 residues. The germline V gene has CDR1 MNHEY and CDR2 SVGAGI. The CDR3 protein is CASSYSQGYQPQHF. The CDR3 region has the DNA TGTGCCAGCAGTTACTCCCAGGGGTATCAGCCCCAGCATTTT.

CDR3 loop: CASSQQGAGYTF. In DNA, the CDR3 is TGTGCCAGCAGCCAACAGGGGGCTGGCTACACCTTC. This chain links TRBV13 with TRBJ1-2; 9 positions match TRBD1. The V gene's germline CDR1 is PRHDT and CDR2 FYEKMQ (reference sequence). V dropped 5 bases and J dropped 7; count of bases not matched to a gene: 2. This CDR3 comprises 12 residues.

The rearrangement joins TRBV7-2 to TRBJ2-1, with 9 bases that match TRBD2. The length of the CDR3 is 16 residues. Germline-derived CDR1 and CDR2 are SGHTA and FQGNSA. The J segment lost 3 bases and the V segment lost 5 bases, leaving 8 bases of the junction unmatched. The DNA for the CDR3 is TGTGCCAGCAGCGGAGCGGGACTAGCTTTCTACAATGAGCAGTTCTTC. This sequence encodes CASSGAGLAFYNEQFF.

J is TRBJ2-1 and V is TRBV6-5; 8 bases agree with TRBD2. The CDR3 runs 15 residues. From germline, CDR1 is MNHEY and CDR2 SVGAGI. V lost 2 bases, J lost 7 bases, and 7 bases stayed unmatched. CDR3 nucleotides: TGTGCCAGCAGTTACGGACGGGGGGGCCTAAATGAGCAGTTCTTC. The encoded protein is CASSYGRGGLNEQFF.

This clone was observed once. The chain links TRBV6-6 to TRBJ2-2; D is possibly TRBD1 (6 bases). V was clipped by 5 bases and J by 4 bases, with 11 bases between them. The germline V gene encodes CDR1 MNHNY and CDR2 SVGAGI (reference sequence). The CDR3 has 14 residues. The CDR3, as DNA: TGTGCCAGCAGTCCGCTGACAGGCACCGGGGAGCTGTTTTTT. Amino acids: CASSPLTGTGELFF.

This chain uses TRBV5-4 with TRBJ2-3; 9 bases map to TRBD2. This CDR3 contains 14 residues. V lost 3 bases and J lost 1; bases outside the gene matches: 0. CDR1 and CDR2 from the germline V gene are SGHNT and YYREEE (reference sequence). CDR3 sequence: CASSWTSGTDTQYF. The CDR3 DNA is TGTGCCAGCAGCTGGACTAGCGGCACAGATACGCAGTATTTT. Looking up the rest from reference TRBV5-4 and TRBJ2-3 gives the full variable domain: ETGVTQSPTHLIKTRGQQVTLRCSSQSGHNTVSWYQQALGQGPQFIFQYYREEENGRGNFPPRFSGLQFPNYSSELNVNALELDDSALYLCASSWTSGTDTQYFGPGTRLTVL.

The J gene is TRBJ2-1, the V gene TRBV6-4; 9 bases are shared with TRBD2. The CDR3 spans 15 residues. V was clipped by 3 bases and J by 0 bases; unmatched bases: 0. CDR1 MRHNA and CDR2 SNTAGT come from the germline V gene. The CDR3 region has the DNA TGTGCCAGCAGTGAGCGGGAGGGCTCCTACAATGAGCAGTTCTTC. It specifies CASSEREGSYNEQFF.

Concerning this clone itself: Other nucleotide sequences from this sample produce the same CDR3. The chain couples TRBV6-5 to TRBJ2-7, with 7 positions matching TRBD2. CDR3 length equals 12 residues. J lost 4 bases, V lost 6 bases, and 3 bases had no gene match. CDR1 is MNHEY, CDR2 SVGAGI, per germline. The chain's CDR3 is CASSLRGYEQYF. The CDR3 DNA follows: TGTGCCAGCAGCCTGCGGGGGTACGAGCAGTACTTC.

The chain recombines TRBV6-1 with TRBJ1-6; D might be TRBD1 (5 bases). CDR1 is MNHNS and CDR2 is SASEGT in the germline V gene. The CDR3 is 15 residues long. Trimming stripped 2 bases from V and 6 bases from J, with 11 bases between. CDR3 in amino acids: CASSESGAVNSPLHF. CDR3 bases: TGTGCCAGCAGTGAATCTGGGGCAGTTAATTCACCCCTCCACTTT.

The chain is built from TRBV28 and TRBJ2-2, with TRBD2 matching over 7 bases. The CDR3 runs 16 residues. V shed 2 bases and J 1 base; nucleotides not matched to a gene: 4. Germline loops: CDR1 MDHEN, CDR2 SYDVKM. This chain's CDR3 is CASSLKGGGNTGELFF. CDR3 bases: TGTGCCAGCAGTTTAAAAGGCGGGGGGAACACCGGGGAGCTGTTTTTT. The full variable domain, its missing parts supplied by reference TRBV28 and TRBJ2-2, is DVKVTQSSRYLVKRTGEKVFLECVQDMDHENMFWYRQDPGLGLRLIYFSYDVKMKEKGDIPEGYSVSREKKERFSLILESASTNQTSMYLCASSLKGGGNTGELFFGEGSRLTVL.

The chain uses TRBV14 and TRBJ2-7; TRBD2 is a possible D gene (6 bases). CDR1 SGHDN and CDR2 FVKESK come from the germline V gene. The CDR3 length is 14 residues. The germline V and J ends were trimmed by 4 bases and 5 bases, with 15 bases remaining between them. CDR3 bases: TGTGCCAGCAGCCGACTCGGGGGAAGGAACGAGCAGTACTTC. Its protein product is CASSRLGGRNEQYF.

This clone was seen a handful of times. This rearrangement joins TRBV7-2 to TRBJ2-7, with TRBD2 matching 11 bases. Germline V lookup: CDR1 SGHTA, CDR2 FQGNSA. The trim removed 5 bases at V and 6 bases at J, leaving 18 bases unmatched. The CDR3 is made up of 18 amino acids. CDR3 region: CASSVKLAGVPLRGEQYF. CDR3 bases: TGTGCCAGCAGCGTAAAACTAGCGGGAGTTCCCCTTCGGGGCGAGCAGTACTTC. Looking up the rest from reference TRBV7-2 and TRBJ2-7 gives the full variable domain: GAGVSQSPSNKVTEKGKDVELRCDPISGHTALYWYRQSLGQGLEFLIYFQGNSAPDKSGLPSDRFSAERTGGSVSTLTIQRTQQEDSAVYLCASSVKLAGVPLRGEQYFGPGTRLTVT.

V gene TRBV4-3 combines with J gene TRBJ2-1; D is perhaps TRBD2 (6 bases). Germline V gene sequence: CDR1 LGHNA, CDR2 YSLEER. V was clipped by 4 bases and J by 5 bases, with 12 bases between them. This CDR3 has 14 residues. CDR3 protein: CASSRGTGDNEQFF. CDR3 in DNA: TGCGCCAGCAGCCGAGGGACTGGCGACAATGAGCAGTTCTTC.

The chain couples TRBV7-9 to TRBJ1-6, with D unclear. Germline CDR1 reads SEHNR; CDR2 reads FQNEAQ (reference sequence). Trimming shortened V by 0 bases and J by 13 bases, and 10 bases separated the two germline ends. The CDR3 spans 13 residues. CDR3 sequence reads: CASSLAASYPLHF. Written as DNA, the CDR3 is TGTGCCAGCAGCTTAGCTGCGAGTTATCCCCTCCACTTT.

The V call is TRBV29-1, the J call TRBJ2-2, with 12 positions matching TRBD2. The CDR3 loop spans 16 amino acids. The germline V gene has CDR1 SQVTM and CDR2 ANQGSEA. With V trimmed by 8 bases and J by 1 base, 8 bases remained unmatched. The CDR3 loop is CSTSGTSGRNTGELFF. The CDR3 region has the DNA TGCAGCACTTCCGGGACTAGCGGGCGGAACACCGGGGAGCTGTTTTTT.